This T cell receptor (beta chain) is drawn from a study of early T cells in non-severe SARS-CoV-2 infection. Germline CDR1 reads MNHEY; CDR2 reads SMNVEV (reference sequence). The V gene end was trimmed by 4 bases and the J gene end by 6 bases; junction bases not matched to a gene: 8. CDR3 length: 15 residues. MiXCR was run by TCRdb on the 5' RACE reads, yielding one entry per CDR3 protein. The top ten clones hold 3% to 5% of a sample with around 77,000 distinct CDR3 sequences, roughly 14% of them seen once. The chain recombines TRBV27 with TRBJ2-1; 8 positions match TRBD2. The starting material was whole blood, obtained at baseline. This TCR came from an adult who was a healthcare worker with PCR-confirmed SARS-CoV-2 infection or an uninfected control (not recorded which). The CDR3 loop is CASSWGTRARNEQFF. As DNA, the CDR3 is TGTGCCAGCAGTTGGGGGACTAGAGCGCGCAATGAGCAGTTCTTC.